This T cell receptor beta chain comes out of a study of blood T cells in healthy people across ages. Alongside a J-beta primer mix, a sample-barcoded 5' primer served in a second PCR lasting about 6 to 12 cycles. TCRdb reprocessed the 5' RACE reads via MiXCR and lists one record per CDR3 protein. Of 1.8 million or so distinct CDR3 sequences detected, roughly two fifths appear once; the ten largest clones hold under 30%. As for this clonotype: Its specificity is unknown.

General study findings and limits: Age showed a roughly linear inverse relationship with TCR beta diversity per million T cells. Both naive CD4+ cell counts and diversity were greater in long-lived donors than in aged donors.

The CDR3 has 11 residues. Trimming took 8 bases from V and 7 from J, leaving 11 bases between them. Germline V lookup: CDR1 MDHEN, CDR2 SYDVKM. The donors, aged about 6 to 95, were healthy Caucasians from Russia. The amount of total RNA extracted per sample was at least 6 micrograms. Source material: blood. The source of this sequence is a human donor in good health. This sequence joins TRBV28 and TRBJ1-1, with D possibly being TRBD1 (6 bases). The CDR3 loop is CASSQGHEAFF. The CDR3 DNA follows: TGTGCCAGCTCCCAGGGACATGAAGCTTTCTTT.